This T cell receptor beta chain appears in the sequencing data of a study of T cell repertoires in cytomegalovirus infection. Study-level background: Carrying CMV and the relevant HLA type showed in public TCR beta signatures.

Study results and caveats: Dominating the ex vivo response were TCR beta clonotypes that were CMV-specific and HLA-C-restricted. Carriage of CMV together with the relevant HLA was identifiable through cumulative public TCR beta family frequency.

Germline-derived CDR1 and CDR2 are PRHDT and FYEKMQ (reference sequence). J gave up 4 bases and V 4 bases, and 3 bases lay outside the gene matches. CDR3 length equals 15 residues. TCRdb re-called the reads with MiXCR, one entry per CDR3 protein. The table records around 440,000 distinct CDR3 sequences, 11% of them present only once. Comments on this clonotype: Its antigen is undetermined.

What was sequenced was PBMCs. The chain carries TRBV13 and TRBJ1-3; 11 positions agree with TRBD1. This sequence was found in a human donor in good health (CMV status not recorded). Some clones in this sample may be carry-over from other donors' samples. The CDR3 is CASSSDRGRGNTIYF. CDR3 coding DNA: TGTGCCAGCAGCTCGGACAGGGGGCGAGGAAACACCATATATTTT.